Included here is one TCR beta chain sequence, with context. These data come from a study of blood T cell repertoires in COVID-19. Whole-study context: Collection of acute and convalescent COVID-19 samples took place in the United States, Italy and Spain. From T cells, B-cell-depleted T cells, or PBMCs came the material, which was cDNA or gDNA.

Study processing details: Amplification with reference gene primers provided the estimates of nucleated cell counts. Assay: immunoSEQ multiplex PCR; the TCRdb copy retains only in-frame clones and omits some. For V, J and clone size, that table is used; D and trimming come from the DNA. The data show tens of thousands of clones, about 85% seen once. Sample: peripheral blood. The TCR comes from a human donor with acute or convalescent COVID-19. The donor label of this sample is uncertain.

Here the CDR3 reads CASSLTGVMNTEAFF. CDR3 coding DNA: TGTGCCAGCAGTTTGACAGGGGTGATGAACACTGAAGCTTTCTTT. The chain links TRBV28 to TRBJ1-1; 8 bases agree with TRBD1. The germline CDR1 and CDR2 sequences are MDHEN and SYDVKM. The CDR3 is 15 residues long. V lost 3 bases, J lost 0 bases, and 3 bases stayed unmatched.